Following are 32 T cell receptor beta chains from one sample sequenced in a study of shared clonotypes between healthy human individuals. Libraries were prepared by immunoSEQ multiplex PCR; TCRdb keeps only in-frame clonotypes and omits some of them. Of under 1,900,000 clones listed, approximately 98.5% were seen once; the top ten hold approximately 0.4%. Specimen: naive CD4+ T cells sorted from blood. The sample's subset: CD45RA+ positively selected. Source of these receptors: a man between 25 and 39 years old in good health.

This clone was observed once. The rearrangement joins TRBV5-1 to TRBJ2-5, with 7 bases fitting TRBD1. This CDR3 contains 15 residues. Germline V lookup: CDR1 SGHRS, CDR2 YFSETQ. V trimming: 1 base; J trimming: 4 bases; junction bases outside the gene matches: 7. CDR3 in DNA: TGCGCCAGCAGCTTGCAGGACAGGCCCCCAGAGACCCAGTACTTC. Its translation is CASSLQDRPPETQYF.

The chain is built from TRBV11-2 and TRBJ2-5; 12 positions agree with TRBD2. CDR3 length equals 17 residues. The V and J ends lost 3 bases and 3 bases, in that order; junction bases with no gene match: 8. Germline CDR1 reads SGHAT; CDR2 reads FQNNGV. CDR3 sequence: CASSFLPRLAGEETQYF. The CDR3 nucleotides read TGTGCCAGCAGCTTCCTCCCCCGACTAGCGGGAGAAGAGACCCAGTACTTC.

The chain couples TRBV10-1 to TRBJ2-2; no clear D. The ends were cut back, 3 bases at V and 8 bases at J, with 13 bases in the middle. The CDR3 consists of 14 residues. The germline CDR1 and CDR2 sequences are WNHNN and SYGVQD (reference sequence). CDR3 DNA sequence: TGCGCCAGCAGTGACAGCCCAACACTGGGGGAGCTGTTTTTT. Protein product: CASSDSPTLGELFF.

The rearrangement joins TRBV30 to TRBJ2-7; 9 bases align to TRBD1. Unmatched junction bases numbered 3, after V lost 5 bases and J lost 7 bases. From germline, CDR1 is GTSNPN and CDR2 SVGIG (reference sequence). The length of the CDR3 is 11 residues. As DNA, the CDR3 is TGTGCCTGGGAGGACAGGGGAGAGCAGTACTTC. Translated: CAWEDRGEQYF. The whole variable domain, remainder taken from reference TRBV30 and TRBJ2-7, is SQTIHQWPATLVQPVGSPLSLECTVEGTSNPNLYWYRQAAGRGLQLLFYSVGIGQISSEVPQNLSASRPQDRQFILSSKKLLLSDSGFYLCAWEDRGEQYFGPGTRLTVT.

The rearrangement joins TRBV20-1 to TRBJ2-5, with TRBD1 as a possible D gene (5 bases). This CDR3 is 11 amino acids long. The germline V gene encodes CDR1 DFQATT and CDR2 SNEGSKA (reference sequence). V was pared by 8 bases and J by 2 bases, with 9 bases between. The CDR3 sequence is CSQDIQETQYF. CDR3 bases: TGCAGTCAGGACATTCAAGAGACCCAGTACTTC.

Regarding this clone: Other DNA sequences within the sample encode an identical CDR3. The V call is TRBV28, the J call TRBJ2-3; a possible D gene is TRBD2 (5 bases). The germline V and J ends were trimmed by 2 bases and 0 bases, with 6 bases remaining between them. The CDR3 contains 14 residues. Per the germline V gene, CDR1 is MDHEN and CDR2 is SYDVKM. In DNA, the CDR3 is TGTGCCAGCAGTTTACCGGGAAGCACAGATACGCAGTATTTT. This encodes CASSLPGSTDTQYF.

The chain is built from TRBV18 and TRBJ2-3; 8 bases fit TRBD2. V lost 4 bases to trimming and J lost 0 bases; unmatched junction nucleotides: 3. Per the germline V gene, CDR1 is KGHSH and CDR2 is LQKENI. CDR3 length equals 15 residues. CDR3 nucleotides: TGTGCCAGCTCACGACTAGCGAAAAGCACAGATACGCAGTATTTT. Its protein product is CASSRLAKSTDTQYF.

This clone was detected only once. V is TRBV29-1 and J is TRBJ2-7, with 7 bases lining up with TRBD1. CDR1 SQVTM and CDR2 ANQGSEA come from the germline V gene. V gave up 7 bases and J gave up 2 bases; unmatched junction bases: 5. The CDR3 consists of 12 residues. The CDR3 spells CSASQGAYEQYF. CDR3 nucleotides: TGCAGCGCCTCCCAGGGGGCCTACGAGCAGTACTTC.

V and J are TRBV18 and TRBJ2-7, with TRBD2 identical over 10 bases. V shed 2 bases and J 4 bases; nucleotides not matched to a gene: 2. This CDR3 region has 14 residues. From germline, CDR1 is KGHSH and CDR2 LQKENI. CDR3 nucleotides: TGTGCCAGCTCACCAGATAGCGGGGGGTACGAGCAGTACTTC. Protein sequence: CASSPDSGGYEQYF.

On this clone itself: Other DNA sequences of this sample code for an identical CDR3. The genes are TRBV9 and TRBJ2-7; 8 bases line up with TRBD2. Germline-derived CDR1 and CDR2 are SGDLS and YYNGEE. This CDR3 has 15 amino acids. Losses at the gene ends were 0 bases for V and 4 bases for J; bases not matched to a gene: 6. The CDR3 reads CASSVGASGSYEQYF. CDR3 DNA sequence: TGTGCCAGCAGCGTAGGGGCCAGCGGGAGTTACGAGCAGTACTTC.

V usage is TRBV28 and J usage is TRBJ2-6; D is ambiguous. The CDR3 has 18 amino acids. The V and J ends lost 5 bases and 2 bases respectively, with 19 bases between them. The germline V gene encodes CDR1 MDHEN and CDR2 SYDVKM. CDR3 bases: TGTGCCAGCAGTCCTCCCCACGGGTTGGTCACTGGGGCCAACGTCCTGACTTTC. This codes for CASSPPHGLVTGANVLTF.

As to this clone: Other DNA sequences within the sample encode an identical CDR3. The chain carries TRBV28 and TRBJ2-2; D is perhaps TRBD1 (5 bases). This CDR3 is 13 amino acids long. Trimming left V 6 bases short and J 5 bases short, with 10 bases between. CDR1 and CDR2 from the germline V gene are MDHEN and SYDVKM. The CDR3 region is CASSSGNTGELFF. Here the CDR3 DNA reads TGTGCCAGCAGCTCAGGGAATACCGGGGAGCTGTTTTTT.

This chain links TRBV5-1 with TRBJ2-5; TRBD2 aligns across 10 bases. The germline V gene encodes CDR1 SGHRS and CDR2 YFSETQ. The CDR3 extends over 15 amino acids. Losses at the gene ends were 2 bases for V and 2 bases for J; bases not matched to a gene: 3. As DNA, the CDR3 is TGCGCCAGCAGCTTTGGGACTAGCGTGCAAGAGACCCAGTACTTC. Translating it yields CASSFGTSVQETQYF.

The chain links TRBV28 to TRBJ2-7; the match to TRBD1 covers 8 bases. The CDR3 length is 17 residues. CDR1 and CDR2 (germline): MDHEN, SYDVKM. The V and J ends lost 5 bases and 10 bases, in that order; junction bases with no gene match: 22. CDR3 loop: CASSLIALVGQGVSQYF. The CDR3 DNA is TGTGCCAGCAGTCTAATCGCCCTTGTTGGACAGGGAGTTTCCCAGTACTTC. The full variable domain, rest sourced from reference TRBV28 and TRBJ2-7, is DVKVTQSSRYLVKRTGEKVFLECVQDMDHENMFWYRQDPGLGLRLIYFSYDVKMKEKGDIPEGYSVSREKKERFSLILESASTNQTSMYLCASSLIALVGQGVSQYFGPGTRLTVT.

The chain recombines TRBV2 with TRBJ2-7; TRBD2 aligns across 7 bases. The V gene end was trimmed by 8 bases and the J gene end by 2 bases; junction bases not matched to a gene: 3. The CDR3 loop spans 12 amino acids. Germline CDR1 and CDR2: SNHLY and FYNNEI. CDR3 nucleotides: TGTGCCAGCCTAGCGGTAACCTACGAGCAGTACTTC. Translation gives CASLAVTYEQYF.

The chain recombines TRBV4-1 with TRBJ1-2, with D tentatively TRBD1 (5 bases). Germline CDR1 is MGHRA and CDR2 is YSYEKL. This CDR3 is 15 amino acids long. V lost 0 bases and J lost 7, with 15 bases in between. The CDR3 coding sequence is TGCGCCAGCAGCCAAGATGGATCAGGGAATCGTGGCTACACCTTC. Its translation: CASSQDGSGNRGYTF.

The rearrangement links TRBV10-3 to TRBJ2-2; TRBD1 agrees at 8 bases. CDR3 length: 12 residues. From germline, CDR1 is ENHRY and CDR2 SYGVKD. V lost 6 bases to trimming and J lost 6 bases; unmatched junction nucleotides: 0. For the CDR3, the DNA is TGTGCCATCAGGACAGGGGCCGGGGAGCTGTTTTTT. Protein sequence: CAIRTGAGELFF.

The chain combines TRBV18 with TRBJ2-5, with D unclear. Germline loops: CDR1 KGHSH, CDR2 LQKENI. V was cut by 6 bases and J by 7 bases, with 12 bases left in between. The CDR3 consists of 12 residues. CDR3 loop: CASSPPVATQYF. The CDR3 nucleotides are TGTGCCAGCTCCCCCCCAGTGGCGACCCAGTACTTC.

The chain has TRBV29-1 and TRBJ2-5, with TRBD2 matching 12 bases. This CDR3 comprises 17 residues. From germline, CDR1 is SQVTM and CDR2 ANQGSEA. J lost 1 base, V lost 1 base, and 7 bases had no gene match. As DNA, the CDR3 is TGCAGCGTTGAAGGACTAGCGGGAGAGTTAATCCAAGAGACCCAGTACTTC. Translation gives CSVEGLAGELIQETQYF.

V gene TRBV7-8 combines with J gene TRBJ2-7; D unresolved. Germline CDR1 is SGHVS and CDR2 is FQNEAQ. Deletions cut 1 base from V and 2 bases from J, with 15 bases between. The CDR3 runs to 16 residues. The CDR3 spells CASSLVLSALTYEQYF. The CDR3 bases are TGTGCCAGCAGCTTAGTTTTGTCGGCGCTAACCTACGAGCAGTACTTC.

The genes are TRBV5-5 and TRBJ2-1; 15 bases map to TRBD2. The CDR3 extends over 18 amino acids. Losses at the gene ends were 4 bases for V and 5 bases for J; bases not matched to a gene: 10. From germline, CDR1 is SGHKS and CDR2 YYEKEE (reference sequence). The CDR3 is CASSAGLAGGPDHNEQFF. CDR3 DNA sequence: TGTGCCAGCAGCGCTGGACTAGCGGGAGGGCCTGACCACAATGAGCAGTTCTTC. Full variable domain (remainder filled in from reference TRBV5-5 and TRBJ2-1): DAGVTQSPTHLIKTRGQQVTLRCSPISGHKSVSWYQQVLGQGPQFIFQYYEKEERGRGNFPDRFSARQFPNYSSELNVNALLLGDSALYLCASSAGLAGGPDHNEQFFGPGTRLTVL.

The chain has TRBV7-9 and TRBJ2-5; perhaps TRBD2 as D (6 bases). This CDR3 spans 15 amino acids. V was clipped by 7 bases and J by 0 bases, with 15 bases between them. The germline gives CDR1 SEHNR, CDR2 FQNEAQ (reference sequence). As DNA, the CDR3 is TGTGCCAGCATGAGGGACTCTTGGAACCAAGAGACCCAGTACTTC. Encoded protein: CASMRDSWNQETQYF. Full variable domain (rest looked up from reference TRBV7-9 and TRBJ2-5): DTGVSQNPRHKITKRGQNVTFRCDPISEHNRLYWYRQTLGQGPEFLTYFQNEAQLEKSRLLSDRFSAERPKGSFSTLEIQRTEQGDSAMYLCASMRDSWNQETQYFGPGTRLLVL.

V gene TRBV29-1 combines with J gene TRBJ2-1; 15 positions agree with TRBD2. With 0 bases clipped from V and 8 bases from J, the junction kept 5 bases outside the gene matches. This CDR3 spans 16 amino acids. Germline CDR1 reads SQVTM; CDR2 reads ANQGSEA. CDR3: CSVEELGTSGRYEQFF. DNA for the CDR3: TGCAGCGTTGAAGAATTAGGGACTAGCGGGAGGTATGAGCAGTTCTTC.

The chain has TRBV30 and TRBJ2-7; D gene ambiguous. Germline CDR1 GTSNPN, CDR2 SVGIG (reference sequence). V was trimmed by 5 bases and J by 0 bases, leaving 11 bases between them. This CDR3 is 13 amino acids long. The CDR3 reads CAWRPNHSYEQYF. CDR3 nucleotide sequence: TGTGCCTGGCGCCCAAATCACTCCTACGAGCAGTACTTC. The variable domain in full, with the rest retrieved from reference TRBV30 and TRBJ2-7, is SQTIHQWPATLVQPVGSPLSLECTVEGTSNPNLYWYRQAAGRGLQLLFYSVGIGQISSEVPQNLSASRPQDRQFILSSKKLLLSDSGFYLCAWRPNHSYEQYFGPGTRLTVT.

The CDR3: CAIRVTGSSDTQYF. The CDR3 DNA reads TGTGCCATCAGAGTCACAGGGTCCTCAGATACGCAGTATTTT. J is TRBJ2-3 and V is TRBV10-3; tentatively, D is TRBD1 (6 bases). The CDR3 totals 14 residues. With 6 bases removed from V and 4 bases from J, the gap between germline ends came to 14 bases. Germline CDR1 ENHRY, CDR2 SYGVKD.

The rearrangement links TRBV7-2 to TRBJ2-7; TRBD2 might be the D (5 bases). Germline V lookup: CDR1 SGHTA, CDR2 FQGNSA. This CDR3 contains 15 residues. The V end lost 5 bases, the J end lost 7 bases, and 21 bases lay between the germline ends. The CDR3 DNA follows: TGTGCCAGCAGCCCATACCCTCCGGGGTTTCGGGAGCAGTACTTC. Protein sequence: CASSPYPPGFREQYF.

The CDR3 reads CASSKLYRDREQPQHF. CDR3 coding DNA: TGTGCCAGCAGCAAACTATACCGGGACAGGGAGCAGCCCCAGCATTTT. The V and J genes are TRBV5-6 and TRBJ1-5; 9 bases match TRBD1. The CDR3 runs 16 residues. J was trimmed by 7 bases and V by 4 bases; bases with no gene match: 12. Looked up from germline, CDR1 is SGHDT and CDR2 is YYEEEE.

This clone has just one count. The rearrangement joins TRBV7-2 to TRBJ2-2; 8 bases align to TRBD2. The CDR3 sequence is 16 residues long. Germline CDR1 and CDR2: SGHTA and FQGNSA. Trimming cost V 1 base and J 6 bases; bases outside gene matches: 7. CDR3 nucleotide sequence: TGTGCCAGCAGCTTAGACGTCGGGAGGGCGGCCGGGGAGCTGTTTTTT. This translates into CASSLDVGRAAGELFF.

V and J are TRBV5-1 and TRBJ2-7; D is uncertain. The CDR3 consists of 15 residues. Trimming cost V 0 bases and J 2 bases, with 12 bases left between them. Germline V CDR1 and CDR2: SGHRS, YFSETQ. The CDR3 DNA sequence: TGCGCCAGCAGCTTGGCCTTTGGCAGGACCTACGAGCAGTACTTC. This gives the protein CASSLAFGRTYEQYF.

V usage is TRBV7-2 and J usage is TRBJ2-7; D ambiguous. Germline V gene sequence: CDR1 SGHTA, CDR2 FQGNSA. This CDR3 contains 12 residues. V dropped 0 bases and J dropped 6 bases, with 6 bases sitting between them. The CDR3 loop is CASSLAQGEQYF. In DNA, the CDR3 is TGTGCCAGCAGCTTAGCGCAAGGCGAGCAGTACTTC.

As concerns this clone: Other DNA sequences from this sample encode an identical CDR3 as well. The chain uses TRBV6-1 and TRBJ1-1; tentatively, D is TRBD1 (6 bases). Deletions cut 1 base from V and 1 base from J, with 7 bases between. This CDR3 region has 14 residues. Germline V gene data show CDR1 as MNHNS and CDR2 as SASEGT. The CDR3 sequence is CASSEGTANTEAFF. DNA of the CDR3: TGTGCCAGCAGTGAAGGGACAGCGAACACTGAAGCTTTCTTT.

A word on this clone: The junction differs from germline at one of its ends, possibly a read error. The CDR3 region is CASSVTSGSTDTQYF. CDR3 in DNA: TGTGCCAGCAGCGTAACTAGCGGGAGTACAGATACGCAGTATTTT. The chain recombines TRBV7-3 with TRBJ2-3; 11 bases fit TRBD2. This CDR3 is 15 amino acids long. Germline CDR1 is SGHTA and CDR2 is FQGTGA.